The 11 T cell receptor beta chains below were found in one sample sequenced in a study of Ad26.COV2.S vaccination and SARS-CoV-2 variants. Treatment here: over 15 received Ad26.COV2.S at low or high dose, single or two shots; several received placebo; per-sample allocation not given. Each sample was drawn 63 days after the first injection (of vaccine or placebo). The repertoire was sequenced with immunoSEQ multiplex PCR; TCRdb's copy has only in-frame clones and lacks some. The sample has 350,000 to 400,000 clones; approximately 86% are singletons. The specimen was peripheral blood, collected in a trial of Ad26.COV2.S vaccine versus placebo. All receptors derive from a person aged 18-60 years who received the Ad26.COV2.S COVID-19 vaccine or a placebo.

The V gene is TRBV6-5, the J gene TRBJ2-7; no reliable D call. In germline, CDR1 is MNHEY, CDR2 SVGAGI. The CDR3 runs to 13 residues. Trimming cost V 0 bases and J 0 bases, with 3 bases left between them. The CDR3 loop is CASSYSTSYEQYF. The CDR3 DNA reads as TGTGCCAGCAGTTACTCCACCTCCTACGAGCAGTACTTC.

The chain joins TRBV5-3 to TRBJ2-1, with D unclear. TRBV5-3 belongs to the ORF category, with a function that is uncertain. V was clipped by 4 bases and J by 0 bases, with 14 bases between them. There are 16 residues in the CDR3. The CDR3, as DNA: TGTGCCAGAAGCCCGGGTCTTCCGCACTCCTACAATGAGCAGTTCTTC. It codes for CARSPGLPHSYNEQFF.

In this sample, this clone turned up once. This chain links TRBV7-9 with TRBJ1-2; the D is unclear. Germline V CDR1 and CDR2: SEHNR, FQNEAQ (reference sequence). The V and J ends lost 2 bases and 0 bases respectively, with 10 bases between them. This CDR3 contains 15 residues. In nucleotides, the CDR3 is TGTGCCAGCAGCTTAATCCGCAGTACTAACTATGGCTACACCTTC. This sequence encodes CASSLIRSTNYGYTF.

This chain links TRBV6-6 with TRBJ1-5; TRBD1 is a possible D gene (6 bases). The CDR3 is made up of 13 amino acids. Deletions cut 7 bases from V and 2 bases from J, with 9 bases between. Germline loops: CDR1 MNHNY, CDR2 SVGAGI (reference sequence). CDR3 in amino acids: CASKGGGNQPQHF. As DNA, the CDR3 is TGTGCCAGCAAGGGGGGCGGCAATCAGCCCCAGCATTTT.

The chain recombines TRBV21-1 with TRBJ2-1; the tabulated D call, TRBD1, remains unverified against the DNA. TRBV21-1 is a documented pseudogene. The CDR3 runs 16 residues. CDR3 bases: TGTGCCAGCAGCAAACCCTCGACGGACAGGGTGGGTGAGCAGTTCTTC. The encoded protein is CASSKPSTDRVGEQFF.

This chain connects TRBV29-1 to TRBJ2-4; D is perhaps TRBD1 (5 bases). The germline V gene has CDR1 SQVTM and CDR2 ANQGSEA. The CDR3 length is 13 residues. V lost 3 bases and J 8 bases, leaving 14 bases between the germline ends. The CDR3 region is CSVEKQGDDIQYF. The CDR3, as DNA: TGCAGCGTTGAGAAGCAGGGTGACGACATTCAGTACTTC. The full variable domain, its missing parts supplied by reference TRBV29-1 and TRBJ2-4, is SAVISQKPSRDICQRGTSLTIQCQVDSQVTMMFWYRQQPGQSLTLIATANQGSEATYESGFVIDKFPISRPNLTFSTLTVSNMSPEDSSIYLCSVEKQGDDIQYFGAGTRLSVL.

The rearrangement joins TRBV4-3 to TRBJ2-1; 7 bases are a match to TRBD1. CDR1 and CDR2 from the germline V gene are LGHNA and YSLEER. CDR3 length equals 18 residues. The ends lost 0 bases at V and 0 bases at J; junction bases unmatched: 8. The CDR3 DNA reads TGCGCCAGCAGCCAAGATCCACGGGACAGATTCTCCTACAATGAGCAGTTCTTC. Translated: CASSQDPRDRFSYNEQFF.

The rearrangement joins TRBV6-1 to TRBJ2-1; tentatively, D is TRBD2 (5 bases). Germline-derived CDR1 and CDR2 are MNHNS and SASEGT. This CDR3 region has 13 residues. V dropped 3 bases and J dropped 9 bases, with 12 bases sitting between them. The CDR3 reads CASSDLEAGEQFF. As DNA, the CDR3 is TGTGCCAGCAGTGATCTCGAGGCGGGTGAGCAGTTCTTC.

The chain links TRBV7-2 to TRBJ1-2, with D possibly TRBD1 on 5 matching bases. The CDR3 contains 14 residues. Germline-derived CDR1 and CDR2 are SGHTA and FQGNSA. With 4 bases removed from V and 3 bases from J, the gap between germline ends came to 12 bases. CDR3 sequence (DNA): TGTGCCAGCAGCTCCCCAGGGAAGGACTATGGCTACACCTTC. Translating gives CASSSPGKDYGYTF.

This chain links TRBV3-1 (or the pseudogene TRBV3-2) with TRBJ1-6; maybe TRBD1 (5 bases). The CDR3 totals 15 residues. Trimming took off 1 base at V and 10 bases at J, with 14 bases between the two ends. The germline CDR1 and CDR2 sequences are LGHDT and YNNKEL (reference sequence). As DNA, the CDR3 is TGTGCCAGCAGCCAAGGGGGCCTTGGTCGCTCACCCCTCCACTTT. Encoded protein: CASSQGGLGRSPLHF.

This chain links TRBV3-1 (or the pseudogene TRBV3-2) with TRBJ1-2; 9 bases map to TRBD1. J lost 4 bases, V lost 2 bases, and 2 bases had no gene match. Germline V gene lookup returns CDR1 LGHDT and CDR2 YNNKEL (reference sequence). The CDR3 is 14 residues long. CDR3 loop: CASSQTGGFYGYTF. The CDR3 DNA reads as TGTGCCAGCAGCCAAACAGGGGGCTTCTATGGCTACACCTTC.